This T cell receptor beta chain was sequenced during a study of shared clonotypes between healthy human individuals (TCRdb year 2020). Study-wide context: The cohort comprised a couple of women and a few men aged 18 to 49 years. Between about 0.85 and 10 billion PBMCs per donor were obtained by leukapheresis. Per donor, three plates each were used for CD4 naive and CD4 memory, two for CD8 naive, and one for CD8 memory. To estimate repertoire size and how much clonotypes are shared between individuals, the study performed deep sequencing of blood TCR repertoires from about 5 healthy adults. Libraries were prepared and TCR repertoires were sequenced by different laboratories using diverse techniques, in order to increase sequencing depth and limit assay-specific biases.

Using the deep immunoSEQ assay, multiplex PCR amplified TCR CDR3 regions from genomic DNA. For each cell subset, the extracted genomic DNA was distributed evenly across all wells of several immunoSEQ 96-well plates, and each plate served as one replicate. For sorted subsets, each replicate PCR was loaded with 200 to 250 ng genomic DNA, equivalent to 30,000 or so T cell genomes. Purified libraries were quantified with a Qubit 3.0 fluorometer, sized on a Bioanalyzer 2100, and re-quantified with the KAPA Library Quantification kit. Each immunoSEQ 96-well plate was sequenced on its own single-read 150-cycle Illumina NextSeq 550 flow cell. For the original study's pipeline: Because only junctional sequences without quality scores were contained in the immunoSEQ output, filtering matching that applied to full-length reads could not be performed. To assign V/J genes and CDR3, sequences were annotated against IMGT germline references using PyIR, a Python wrapper for IgBLAST v1.9. Reads were filtered out if the reads had weak V/J assignments (E-value above 1e-6), no CDR3, stop codons, out-of-frame junctions, or ambiguous translated residues. V3J clonotypes were defined by identical inferred V gene, J gene, and CDR3 amino acid sequence. To compute the percentage overlap between repertoires, the number of shared unique clonotypes was divided by the size of the smaller repertoire. Three approaches were used to assess repertoire richness: RTK rarefaction, the Chao1 estimator, and Recon v2.1 estimates of unobserved clonotypes. OLGA was used to compute generation probabilities for all TCRbeta clonotypes that the gDNA method yielded from a handful of donors. Here the immuneACCESS table is served through TCRdb, limited to in-frame sequences with V and J called. Missing clones are a known gap in these copies; in checked studies unresolved V genes cover under half, and the rest lacks a known reason. The V and J calls and clone size were taken over from that table, and D and trimming were inferred from the DNA. This sample lists 2,500,000 or so clones; around 90% were detected once. Of the sample, approximately 0.39% falls within the top ten clones.

V is pruned by 8 bases and J by 0 bases, leaving 8 bases of the junction without a gene match. The germline V gene provides CDR1 SNHLY and CDR2 FYNNEI. There are 16 amino acids in the CDR3, from cysteine to phenylalanine inclusive. Only CDR3 DNA remains: 48 bases, in frame from the first base. This clone has only a few counts. What antigen it recognizes has not been identified. No much larger clone exists at a distance of one base, and base qualities are not known. The donors were healthy, HIV-negative adults with no recently reported acute infections or vaccinations. Every donor was a Caucasian adult living in Nashville, Tennessee, USA. Magnetic negative selection was used to enrich CD4+ T cells, after which naive cells were positively selected on CD45RA and the negative fraction became the memory subset. Blood was collected by leukapheresis, and PBMCs were isolated by Ficoll-Histopaque density gradient centrifugation and then cryopreserved in liquid nitrogen vapor phase. Analytical flow cytometry was used to check the purity and quantity of each magnetically sorted T cell population. Each sorted fraction had its genomic DNA isolated and then quantified by UV absorbance on a Nanodrop 2000c.

Beyond this particular receptor, the publication reports: Higher generation probabilities were observed for clonotypes shared by all four sorted-subset donors than for non-shared clonotypes. Pairwise subsampling led to the expectation that sequencing depth would affect the degree of clonotype sharing among donors. Naive subsets generally had larger estimated clonotype richness than memory subsets did. The genetic and exposure-history diversity represented was limited by the small number of donors. Approximately 5% of naive CD4, around 4% of naive CD8, roughly 2.4% of memory CD4, and around 0.42% of memory CD8 clonotypes were shared across four donors. Sampling was limited to blood, and TCR repertoires in tissue likely differ from TCR repertoires in blood. Incomplete sequencing was indicated by rarefaction of sorted-subset datasets, despite the large sequencing depth.

The sequence derives from a man younger than 35 in good health. Some clones in this sample may be carry-over from other donors' samples. The chain joins TRBV2 to TRBJ2-1; TRBD2 lines up with 9 middle nucleotides. The sample consisted of naive CD4+ T cells from PBMCs. What this sample's cell subset or site label stands for: CD45RA+ positively selected. The CDR3 has the sequence CASLLAGMDSYNEQFF. In nucleotide form, the sequence is TGTGCCAGCCTTCTAGCGGGGATGGACTCCTACAATGAGCAGTTCTTC.